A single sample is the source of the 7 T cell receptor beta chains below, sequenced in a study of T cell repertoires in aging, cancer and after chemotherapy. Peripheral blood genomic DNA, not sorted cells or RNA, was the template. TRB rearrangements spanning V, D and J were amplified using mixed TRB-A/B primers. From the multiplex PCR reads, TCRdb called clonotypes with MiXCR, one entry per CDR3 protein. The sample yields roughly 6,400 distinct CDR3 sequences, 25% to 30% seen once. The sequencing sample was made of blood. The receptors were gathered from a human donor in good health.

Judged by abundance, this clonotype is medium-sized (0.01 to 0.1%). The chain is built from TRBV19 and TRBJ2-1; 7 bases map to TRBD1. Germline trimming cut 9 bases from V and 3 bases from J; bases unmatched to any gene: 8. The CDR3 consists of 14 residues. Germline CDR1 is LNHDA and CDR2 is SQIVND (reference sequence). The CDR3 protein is CASRRQGVYNEQFF. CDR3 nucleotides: TGTGCCAGCAGACGGCAGGGGGTCTACAATGAGCAGTTCTTC.

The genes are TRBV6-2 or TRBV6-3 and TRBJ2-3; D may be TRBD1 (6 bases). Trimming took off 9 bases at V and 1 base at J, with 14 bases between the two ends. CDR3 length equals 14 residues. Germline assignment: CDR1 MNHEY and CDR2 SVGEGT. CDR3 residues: CARIRQGRTDTQYF. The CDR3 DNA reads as TGTGCCAGAATCCGGCAGGGGCGCACAGATACGCAGTATTTT.

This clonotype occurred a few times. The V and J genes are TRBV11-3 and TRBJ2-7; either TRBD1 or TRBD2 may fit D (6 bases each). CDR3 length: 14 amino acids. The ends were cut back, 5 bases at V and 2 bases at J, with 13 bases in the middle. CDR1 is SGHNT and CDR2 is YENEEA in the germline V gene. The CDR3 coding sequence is TGTGCCAGCAGCACGCGGGACAATCCCTACGAGCAGTACTTC. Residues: CASSTRDNPYEQYF. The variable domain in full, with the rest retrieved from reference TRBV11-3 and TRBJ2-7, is EAGVVQSPRYKIIEKKQPVAFWCNPISGHNTLYWYLQNLGQGPELLIRYENEEAVDDSQLPKDRFSAERLKGVDSTLKIQPAELGDSAVYLCASSTRDNPYEQYFGPGTRLTVT.

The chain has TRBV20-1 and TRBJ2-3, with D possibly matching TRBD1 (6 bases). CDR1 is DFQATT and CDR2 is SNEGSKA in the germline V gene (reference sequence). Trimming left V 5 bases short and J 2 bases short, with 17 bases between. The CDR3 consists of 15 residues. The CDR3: CSARPEDSYTDTQYF. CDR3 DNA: TGCAGTGCTCGGCCGGAGGACAGCTACACAGATACGCAGTATTTT.

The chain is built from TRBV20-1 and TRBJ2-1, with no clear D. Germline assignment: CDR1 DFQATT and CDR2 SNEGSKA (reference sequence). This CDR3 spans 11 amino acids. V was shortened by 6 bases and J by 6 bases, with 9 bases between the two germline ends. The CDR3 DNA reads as TGCAGTGCGAGCAGCGCCAATGAGCAGTTCTTC. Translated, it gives CSASSANEQFF.

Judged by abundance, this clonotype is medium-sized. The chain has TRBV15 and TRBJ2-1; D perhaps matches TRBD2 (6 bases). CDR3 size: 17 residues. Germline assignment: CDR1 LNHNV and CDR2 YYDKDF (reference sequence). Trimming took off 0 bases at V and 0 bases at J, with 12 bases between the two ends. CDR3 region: CATSRDAGPSSYNEQFF. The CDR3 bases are TGTGCCACCAGCAGAGATGCGGGACCTAGCTCCTACAATGAGCAGTTCTTC.

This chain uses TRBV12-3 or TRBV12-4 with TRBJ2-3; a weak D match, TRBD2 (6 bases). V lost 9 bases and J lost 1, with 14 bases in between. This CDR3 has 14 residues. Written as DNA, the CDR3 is TGTGCCAGTGCCGTCACGGGGGGCACAGATACGCAGTATTTT. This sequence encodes CASAVTGGTDTQYF.